The rows below give T cell receptor beta chains drawn from one sample of a study of shared clonotypes between healthy human individuals. Libraries were prepared by immunoSEQ multiplex PCR; TCRdb keeps only in-frame clonotypes and omits some of them. Of 850,000 to 1,100,000 clones detected, about 80% appear once; the ten largest clones hold 0.7% to 0.95%. The sample was memory CD4+ T cells from PBMCs. The receptor source for this set is a man younger than 30 in good health. Some clones in this sample may be carry-over from other donors' samples. CDR3s include the opening cysteine and the closing phenylalanine or tryptophan. A D gene is named only where the DNA matches it firmly. Clone size, where shown, is once, few, many, or a class for clones that have expanded.

V: TRBV29-1
D: TRBD2
size: .
J: TRBJ2-3
DNA: TGCAGCGAGTCCCGACTAGCGGGAATGGATACGCAGTATTTT
CDR3: CSESRLAGMDTQYF

V: TRBV14
D: .
size: many
J: TRBJ1-2
DNA: TGTGCCAGCAGCCGGGCGGTGGGACTCTATGGCTACACCTTC
CDR3: CASSRAVGLYGYTF

V: TRBV10-3
D: .
size: .
J: TRBJ2-5
DNA: TGTGCCATCAGTGAGGAACAGAGGAAAGAGACCCAGTACTTC
CDR3: CAISEEQRKETQYF

V: TRBV7-9
D: .
size: .
J: TRBJ2-5
DNA: TGTGCCAGCAGCCAACAGGGAGGGGAGACCCAGTACTTC
CDR3: CASSQQGGETQYF

V: TRBV2
D: .
size: few
J: TRBJ1-1
DNA: TGTGCCAGCAGCCCAGTAGGGGGGAACACTGAAGCTTTCTTT
CDR3: CASSPVGGNTEAFF

V: TRBV18
D: TRBD2
size: .
J: TRBJ2-5
DNA: TGTGCCAGCTCCCCGGGAGGACAAGAGACCCAGTACTTC
CDR3: CASSPGGQETQYF

V: TRBV18
D: .
size: .
J: TRBJ2-3
DNA: TGTGCCAGCTCACCTTCGAGAGATACGCAGTATTTT
CDR3: CASSPSRDTQYF

V: TRBV19
D: .
size: .
J: TRBJ1-4
DNA: TGTGCCAGTAGTTATACGGGCGGAACTAATGAAAAACTGTTTTTT
CDR3: CASSYTGGTNEKLFF

V: TRBV27
D: TRBD1
size: .
J: TRBJ2-1
DNA: TGTGCCAGCAGTTTAAAACCAGCCGGGACAGGGCTTTTGCAGTTCTTC
CDR3: CASSLKPAGTGLLQFF

V: TRBV7-6
D: .
size: .
J: TRBJ1-3
DNA: TGTGCCAGCAGCTTAGACCAACCCGCACTCTCTGGAAACACCATATATTTT
CDR3: CASSLDQPALSGNTIYF

V: TRBV27
D: TRBD1
size: .
J: TRBJ2-1
DNA: TGTGCCAGCAGGTATTTACGGGACAGTTCCTACAATGAGCAGTTCTTC
CDR3: CASRYLRDSSYNEQFF

V: TRBV5-1
D: .
size: .
J: TRBJ2-3
DNA: TGCGCCAGCAGCTTGGTCCAGGGCGGGACAGATACGCAGTATTTT
CDR3: CASSLVQGGTDTQYF

V: TRBV2
D: TRBD2
size: .
J: TRBJ2-3
DNA: TGTGCCAGCCAGGCTAGCGGGACCAGGAATACGCAGTATTTT
CDR3: CASQASGTRNTQYF

V: TRBV27
D: .
size: .
J: TRBJ2-5
DNA: TGTGCCAGCAGTTTTTCTGCGATTGGGGAAGTAGGCCAAGAGACCCAGTACTTC
CDR3: CASSFSAIGEVGQETQYF

V: TRBV5-4
D: TRBD2
size: .
J: TRBJ2-7
DNA: TGTGCCAGCAGCTTTGGTGTGGGCGGGAGTGAGGAGCAGTACTTC
CDR3: CASSFGVGGSEEQYF

V: TRBV5-1
D: .
size: once
J: TRBJ2-2
DNA: TGCGCCAGCACGCCCCTGGCCGTAGCCACCGGGGAGCTGTTTTTT
CDR3: CASTPLAVATGELFF

V: TRBV18
D: TRBD1
size: .
J: TRBJ2-6
DNA: TGTGCCAGCTCACTGGGACAGGGGAAAAGAAGTGGGGCCAACGTCCTGACTTTC
CDR3: CASSLGQGKRSGANVLTF

V: TRBV9
D: .
size: .
J: TRBJ2-2
DNA: TGTGCCAGCAGCGACGGGTACAGGAACACCGGGGAGCTGTTTTTT
CDR3: CASSDGYRNTGELFF

V: TRBV5-4
D: TRBD2
size: .
J: TRBJ2-1
DNA: TGTGCCAGCAGCACCACTAGCGGTAGCTCCTACAATGAGCAGTTCTTC
CDR3: CASSTTSGSSYNEQFF